What follows describes a single TCR beta chain. Its cognate antigen has yet to be identified. The sample holds no much larger clone one base away, and base qualities are not on file. The cysteine opens and the phenylalanine closes a CDR3 of 15 amino acids. The CDR3 DNA has 45 bases and is translated from base 1. As encoded in the germline V gene, CDR1 is SGHTA while CDR2 is FQGNSA. The V end gives up 5 bases and the J end 4 bases, leaving 7 bases in the junction not matched to a gene. The data originate from a study of T cell repertoires in urothelial bladder cancer (dated by TCRdb to the late 2010s). General notes on the study: Of the approximately 12 resected lesions, three were clinical stage cT0, three were cTa, three were cT1 and three were cT2 or greater. In the study, clonality of the TCR repertoire in bladder tumors was compared against clonality in benign bladder inflammation. A total of around 12 patients who had bladder lesions and were undergoing transurethral resection were prospectively identified. About 11 resected bladder lesions, consisting of urothelial carcinoma (UC+) and benign (UC-) specimens, were examined.

Summary of the overall study and its limitations: Median tumor infiltrating lymphocyte percentage was 2% in carcinoma specimens and around 12% in benign specimens. Fewer T cells were found in urothelial carcinoma specimens than in benign specimens, with medians of about 5,000 and 25,000, respectively. In carcinoma specimens, one T-cell clone made up as much as 17% of infiltrating lymphocytes, versus 2% in benign specimens.

The TCR beta chain CDR3 region was sequenced with the immunoSEQ assay. The authors' pipeline ran thus. For each specimen, T-cell fraction, clonal dominance and maximum TCR clone frequency were calculated. As stored in TCRdb, this immuneACCESS dataset retains in-frame rearrangements with V and J assigned. A fraction of the clones does not appear; measured against another copy, unresolved V genes explain less than half of the discrepancy, and the remainder lacks a known reason. V and J calls plus clone size are reproduced from that table; the DNA served to infer D and trimming. A total of about 2,300 clones appear in this sample, around 76% of them only once. The ten largest clones represent 10% of the sample. Bladder lesion specimens were collected at transurethral resection and stored at -80C. DNA was isolated from the bladder specimens obtained at transurethral resection.

The origin of this receptor is a human donor with urothelial carcinoma. Sequenced: tumor-infiltrating cells from bladder cancer. The V and J segments used are TRBV7-2 and TRBJ2-3; TRBD2 matches 9 bases in the middle. The bases read TGTGCCAGCAGCCTTAGCGGGGGCTCTCCAGATACGCAGTATTTT. It translates as CASSLSGGSPDTQYF.